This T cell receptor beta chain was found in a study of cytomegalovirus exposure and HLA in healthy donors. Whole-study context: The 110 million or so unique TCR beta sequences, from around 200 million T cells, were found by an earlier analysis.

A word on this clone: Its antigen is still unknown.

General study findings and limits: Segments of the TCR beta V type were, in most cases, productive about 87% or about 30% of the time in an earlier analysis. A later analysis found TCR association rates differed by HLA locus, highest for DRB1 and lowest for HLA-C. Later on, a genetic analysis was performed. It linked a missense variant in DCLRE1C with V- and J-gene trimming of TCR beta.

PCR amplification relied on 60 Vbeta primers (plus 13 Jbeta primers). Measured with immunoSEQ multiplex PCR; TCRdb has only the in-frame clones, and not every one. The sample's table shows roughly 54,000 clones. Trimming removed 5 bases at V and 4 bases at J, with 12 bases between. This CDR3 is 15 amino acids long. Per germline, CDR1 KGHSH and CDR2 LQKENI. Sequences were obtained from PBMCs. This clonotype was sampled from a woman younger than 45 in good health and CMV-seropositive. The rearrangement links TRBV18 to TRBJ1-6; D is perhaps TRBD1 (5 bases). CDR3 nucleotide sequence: TGTGCCAGCTCAGAGTTGACAGAATATAATTCACCCCTCCACTTT. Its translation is CASSELTEYNSPLHF.